Sequencing of this T cell receptor (beta chain) was carried out in a study of tumor-infiltrating lymphocytes in glioblastoma multiforme. Study results and limitations: No surface-marker sorting into functional T cell subtypes was done. RNA-based TCR sequencing may distort clone frequencies, since cells carry unequal TCR transcript numbers. Only one glioblastoma patient had TCR and mutation analysis.

TCR beta libraries were built from RNA through three nested multiplex PCR rounds using modified ARM-PCR. TCRB-specific cDNA synthesis used approximately 0.5 ug of total RNA. One entry per CDR3 protein, called by TCRdb with MiXCR from the multiplex PCR reads. The data contain roughly 10,000 distinct CDR3 sequences, just over 65% of them singletons. CDR1 DFQATT and CDR2 SNEGSKA come from the germline V gene (reference sequence). The CDR3 is 19 amino acids. Comment on this clonotype: Its antigen is not identified. The junction and the germline gene differ at one end; a read error may be behind it.

The chain couples TRBV20-1 to TRBJ2-4; the match to TRBD1 covers 10 bases. The receptor's source is a male donor with glioblastoma. Sequenced sample: brain tumor tissue. DNA for the CDR3: TGCGGTGCTAGGGACCCGGACAGGGGGATTCGGAAAGCCAACAACATTCAGTACTTC. Its translation: CGARDPDRGIRKANNIQYF.